These 22 T cell receptor beta chains were sequenced from one sample in a study of cytomegalovirus exposure and HLA in healthy donors. The PCR was carried out with 60 Vbeta primers and 13 Jbeta primers. Generated by immunoSEQ multiplex PCR, the TCRdb table keeps only in-frame clones and is missing some. This repertoire includes some 42,000 clones. Sequencing input: PBMCs. The receptors were sampled from a young man in good health and CMV-seronegative.

The rearrangement links TRBV28 to TRBJ2-1; 7 bases map to TRBD2. CDR1 MDHEN and CDR2 SYDVKM come from the germline V gene. This CDR3 has 15 amino acids. Trimming took 5 bases from V and 8 from J; bases not matched to a gene: 12. The CDR3 coding sequence is TGTGCCAGCAGTCCGGGGGGTGGGGAGTCCTATGAGCAGTTCTTC. Translating it yields CASSPGGGESYEQFF.

To note about this clone: The junction shows a germline mismatch at one end, possibly a read error. The CDR3 here is CASSQDWPGVTEDFF. The CDR3 DNA follows: TGCGCCAGCAGCCAAGATTGGCCAGGGGTGACTGAAGATTTCTTT. This rearrangement joins TRBV4-3 to TRBJ1-1; D might be TRBD1 (6 bases). The CDR3 consists of 15 residues. Germline lookup yields CDR1 LGHNA and CDR2 YSLEER.

V is TRBV4-1 and J is TRBJ1-2; a possible D gene is TRBD1 (6 bases). Trimming cost V 1 base and J 2 bases, with 8 bases left between them. The germline V gene encodes CDR1 MGHRA and CDR2 YSYEKL. CDR3 length equals 14 residues. As DNA, the CDR3 is TGCGCCAGCAGCCAAGCAGACAGGAACTATGGCTACACCTTC. It translates to CASSQADRNYGYTF.

The chain has TRBV7-2 and TRBJ1-5, with D perhaps TRBD1 (6 bases). The length of the CDR3 is 18 residues. Between the trimmed V and J ends, which lost 0 bases and 5 bases, there was a span of 20 bases. The germline V gene has CDR1 SGHTA and CDR2 FQGNSA. CDR3 region: CASSLALGNRAGDQPQHF. DNA for the CDR3: TGTGCCAGCAGCTTAGCGCTCGGAAACAGGGCCGGGGATCAGCCCCAGCATTTT.

On this clone: The junction and the germline gene differ at one end; a read error may be behind it. The same CDR3 also results from other DNA sequences found in this sample. This chain links TRBV4-3 with TRBJ1-6; no clear D. This CDR3 spans 17 amino acids. Germline loops: CDR1 LGHNA, CDR2 YSLEER. This chain's CDR3 is CASSLDTMSSYNSPLHF. The CDR3, as DNA: TGCGCCAGCAGCCTTGACACCATGAGCTCCTATAATTCACCCCTACACTTT.

V usage is TRBV12-5 and J usage is TRBJ1-5; unclear D gene. The V and J ends lost 3 bases and 1 base respectively, with 13 bases between them. Germline V CDR1 and CDR2: LGHNT, FRNRAP. The CDR3 has 16 residues. For the CDR3, the DNA is TGTGCTAGTGGTTTAGTGAGAGGTCTGAGCAATCAGCCCCAGCATTTT. Protein sequence: CASGLVRGLSNQPQHF.

The rearrangement uses TRBV29-1 and TRBJ1-4; D unclear. CDR1 and CDR2 (germline): SQVTM, ANQGSEA. Trimming shortened V by 4 bases and J by 7 bases, and 13 bases separated the two germline ends. The CDR3 totals 13 residues. The CDR3 nucleotides are TGCAGCGTTGGCGGTGGTGTAGGTGAAAAACTGTTTTTT. This codes for CSVGGGVGEKLFF.

V usage is TRBV6-5 and J usage is TRBJ1-1; no clear D gene. The CDR3 runs to 12 residues. Germline CDR1 MNHEY, CDR2 SVGAGI. V was pared by 2 bases and J by 5 bases, with 6 bases between. The CDR3 bases are TGTGCCAGCAGTTACGCGGGGACTGAAGCTTTCTTT. It codes for CASSYAGTEAFF.

The rearrangement uses TRBV5-6 and TRBJ2-5; 11 nucleotides line up with TRBD2. The CDR3 is made up of 15 amino acids. V lost 1 base and J lost 4; bases outside the gene matches: 3. Germline V CDR1 and CDR2: SGHDT, YYEEEE. The CDR3 loop is CASSLWLAGGETQYF. CDR3 sequence (DNA): TGTGCCAGCAGCTTGTGGCTAGCGGGAGGAGAGACCCAGTACTTC.

The CDR3 region is CASSLVAGASNAETQYF. The CDR3 region has the DNA TGTGCCAGCAGCTTAGTAGCGGGAGCGAGTAATGCCGAGACCCAGTACTTC. The J gene is TRBJ2-5, the V gene TRBV7-2, with TRBD2 matching 9 bases. CDR3 length equals 17 residues. CDR1 SGHTA and CDR2 FQGNSA come from the germline V gene. V was clipped by 1 base and J by 5 bases; unmatched bases: 11.

The gene calls are TRBV6-1 and TRBJ2-4; 9 bases are a match to TRBD1. Germline loops: CDR1 MNHNS, CDR2 SASEGT. V was pared by 8 bases and J by 8 bases, with 10 bases of the junction left unmatched. The CDR3 runs to 14 residues. The CDR3 region is CASGSTGGADIQYF. CDR3 nucleotide sequence: TGTGCCAGCGGTTCAACAGGGGGCGCGGACATTCAGTACTTC.

The rearrangement joins TRBV4-3 to TRBJ2-2, with 7 bases identical to TRBD1. The germline V gene has CDR1 LGHNA and CDR2 YSLEER. The CDR3 runs 16 residues. Trimming removed 5 bases from V and 5 bases from J; junction bases left unmatched: 11. In DNA, the CDR3 is TGCGCCAGCAGCTCAGGGGGAGCGGTCCCAACCGGGGAGCTGTTTTTT. Translated, it gives CASSSGGAVPTGELFF.

V and J are TRBV5-5 and TRBJ1-2, with 8 bases that match TRBD1. There are 12 residues in the CDR3. Germline V gene sequence: CDR1 SGHKS, CDR2 YYEKEE (reference sequence). V dropped 1 base and J dropped 8; count of bases not matched to a gene: 1. The CDR3 spells CASSLPGGGYTF. The CDR3 region has the DNA TGTGCCAGCAGCTTGCCAGGGGGCGGCTACACCTTC.

V usage is TRBV7-7 and J usage is TRBJ2-7; the match to TRBD1 covers 9 bases. Trimming took 5 bases from V and 0 from J; bases not matched to a gene: 8. The CDR3 extends over 16 amino acids. The germline CDR1 and CDR2 sequences are SSHAT and FNYEAQ (reference sequence). DNA for the CDR3: TGTGCCAGCAGCGCAATGGGACAGGGAGCCTCCTACGAGCAGTACTTC. This encodes CASSAMGQGASYEQYF.

The chain has TRBV6-5 and TRBJ1-2; 8 nucleotides agree with TRBD1. V lost 6 bases to trimming and J lost 3 bases; unmatched junction nucleotides: 3. The CDR3 spans 13 residues. Germline V gene data show CDR1 as MNHEY and CDR2 as SVGAGI. In DNA, the CDR3 is TGTGCCAGCAGGAGGGGACAGGACTATGGCTACACCTTC. It translates to CASRRGQDYGYTF.

V is TRBV7-9 and J is TRBJ2-7; D ambiguous. Looked up from germline, CDR1 is SEHNR and CDR2 is FQNEAQ (reference sequence). The CDR3 has 14 amino acids. Trimming removed 4 bases from V and 3 bases from J, with 13 bases in between. CDR3 sequence (DNA): TGTGCCAGCAGCTGGGCAGCCGATTACTACGAGCAGTACTTC. Translated, it gives CASSWAADYYEQYF.

The V and J genes are TRBV4-3 and TRBJ1-2, with D tentatively TRBD1 (6 bases). CDR1 LGHNA and CDR2 YSLEER come from the germline V gene. CDR3 size: 16 residues. Trimming took 3 bases from V and 4 from J, leaving 18 bases between them. The CDR3 DNA reads as TGCGCCAGCAGCCATTCTGAGACAGGTGGGGCCTATGGCTACACCTTC. Its protein product is CASSHSETGGAYGYTF.

The rearrangement joins TRBV2 to TRBJ2-2, with D perhaps matching TRBD1 (5 bases). CDR1 SNHLY and CDR2 FYNNEI come from the germline V gene. The V gene lost 3 bases and the J gene lost 7 bases, with 12 bases spanning the gap. The CDR3 covers 14 residues. The CDR3: CASSDRQGGGELFF. CDR3 nucleotides: TGTGCCAGCAGTGATAGGCAGGGCGGCGGGGAGCTGTTTTTT.

The chain recombines TRBV19 with TRBJ2-3; 7 bases map to TRBD2. The V gene end was trimmed by 4 bases and the J gene end by 2 bases; junction bases not matched to a gene: 3. This CDR3 is 14 amino acids long. Looked up from germline, CDR1 is LNHDA and CDR2 is SQIVND (reference sequence). This CDR3 reads CASSKREVTDTQYF. CDR3 nucleotides: TGTGCCAGTAGTAAACGGGAGGTCACAGATACGCAGTATTTT.

The rearrangement uses TRBV4-2 and TRBJ2-1; TRBD2 aligns across 9 bases. The junction had 7 bases not matched to a gene; V was cut back by 2 bases and J by 5 bases. The germline CDR1 and CDR2 sequences are LGHNA and YNFKEQ. The CDR3 spans 16 residues. CDR3 loop: CASSQMSGRTNNEQFF. The DNA of the CDR3 is TGTGCCAGCAGCCAAATGAGCGGGAGGACCAACAATGAGCAGTTCTTC.

This chain joins TRBV29-1 and TRBJ2-1; tentatively, D is TRBD1 (6 bases). The V end was cut by 1 base, the J end by 10 bases, with 14 bases between. Germline CDR1 and CDR2: SQVTM and ANQGSEA. The CDR3 extends over 13 amino acids. For the CDR3, the DNA is TGCAGCGTTGAAGTCGTATCGACAGGAGAGCAGTTCTTC. Translated, it gives CSVEVVSTGEQFF.

The rearrangement uses TRBV19 and TRBJ1-1; 8 bases are shared with TRBD1. There are 14 residues in the CDR3. Germline V gene data show CDR1 as LNHDA and CDR2 as SQIVND (reference sequence). The trim removed 5 bases at V and 3 bases at J, leaving 5 bases unmatched. The CDR3 spells CASSSTGGDTEAFF. As DNA, the CDR3 is TGTGCCAGTAGTTCAACAGGGGGGGACACTGAAGCTTTCTTT.